This T cell receptor beta chain was found in a study of blood T cell repertoires in COVID-19 (dated by TCRdb to between 2020 and 2021). About the investigation overall: Collaborator samples came from the United States, Italy and Spain and covered acute and convalescent phases of COVID-19. The material from the prospective study consisted of cDNA or gDNA derived from T cells, B-cell-depleted T cells, or PBMCs. Deeply sampled blood TCRbeta repertoires from subjects exposed to, actively infected with, or recovered from COVID-19 were included in the dataset. The repertoires were released in a freely available public database intended as a resource for research on the immune response to SARS-CoV-2. The samples were drawn from two sources: the first 160 participants of the ongoing ImmuneRACE study, and 950 to 1,500 subjects contributed by 6 global collaborators. The sample metadata nearly always contained a de-identified subject ID, COVID-19 status, age in years and sex. Where HLA class I and class II types were available, the types were taken from metadata supplied by the sample provider, not from assay-based typing.

On this clone itself: This receptor's antigen is unknown. Per-base quality was not reported, and no clone a single base away is much larger than it.

The immunoSEQ Assay, a bias-controlled multiplex PCR, was used to amplify TCRbeta CDR3 regions from genomic DNA. On the authors' methods: Within the assay, amplification of reference gene primers was used to estimate how many nucleated cells each sample contained. To quantify the absolute abundance of each unique TCRbeta CDR3 rearrangement, sequence reads were collapsed and filtered. For each sample, productive Simpson clonality was calculated as the square root of Simpson's diversity index over productive rearrangements. This immuneACCESS table, as held by TCRdb, lists in-frame sequences with V and J called but not all clones. Of the missing ones, under half trace to an unresolved V gene in checked studies; the others have no known cause. V and J calls and clone size follow that table, whereas D and trimming were derived from the DNA. The sample contains about 160,000 clones, about 84% of them found a single time. The top ten hold about 5.8% of the sample.

Here is what the overall study found, with its caveats: Clinical and demographic metadata were provided uncurated, with the amount varying by source and participant.

Trimming at the junction amounts to 4 bases on V and 4 bases on J, and the germline ends lie 12 bases apart. The germline V gene supplies CDR1 SGHTA and CDR2 FQGNSA. Including the terminal cysteine and phenylalanine, the CDR3 comprises 14 residues. The entry retains the CDR3 DNA only, 42 bases that are in frame from base 1. Participants in the prospective study were aged 18 to 89 years, lived in 20 to 30 United States geographic areas, and enrolled through a virtual design. In the prospective study, cohorts were assigned on the basis of participant-reported clinical history obtained from a screening survey and a study questionnaire. In the prospective study, whole blood, serum and a nasopharyngeal or oropharyngeal swab were collected from each participant by mobile phlebotomists. Prospective study participants could optionally give additional blood draws and questionnaires over a roughly 2-month period. Before DNA extraction, blood samples from the prospective study were shipped at room temperature or frozen.

The clonotype comes from a woman in her thirties or forties with acute COVID-19. The sequenced sample consisted of PBMCs or T cells enriched from blood (not recorded which). The chain links TRBV7-2 with TRBJ2-3; TRBD1 could be the D gene, as 6 bases match. In nucleotide form, the sequence is TGTGCCAGCAGCTCGCGACACAGGGCAGATACGCAGTATTTT. Its translation reads: CASSSRHRADTQYF. The reference TRBV7-2 and TRBJ2-3 proteins fill in what lies around the CDR3, so the full variable domain reads GAGVSQSPSNKVTEKGKDVELRCDPISGHTALYWYRQSLGQGLEFLIYFQGNSAPDKSGLPSDRFSAERTGGSVSTLTIQRTQQEDSAVYLCASSSRHRADTQYFGPGTRLTVL.